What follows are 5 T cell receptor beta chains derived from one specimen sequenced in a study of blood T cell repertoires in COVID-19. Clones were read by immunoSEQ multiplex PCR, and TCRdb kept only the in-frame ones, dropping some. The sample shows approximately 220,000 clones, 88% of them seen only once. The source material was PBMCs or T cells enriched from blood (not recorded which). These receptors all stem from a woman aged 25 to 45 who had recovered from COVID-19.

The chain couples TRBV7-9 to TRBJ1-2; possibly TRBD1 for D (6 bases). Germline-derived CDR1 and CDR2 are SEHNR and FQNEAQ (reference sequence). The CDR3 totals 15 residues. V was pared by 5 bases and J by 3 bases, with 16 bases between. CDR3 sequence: CASSPVIQGYYGYTF. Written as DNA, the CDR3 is TGTGCCAGCAGCCCCGTGATACAGGGATACTATGGCTACACCTTC.

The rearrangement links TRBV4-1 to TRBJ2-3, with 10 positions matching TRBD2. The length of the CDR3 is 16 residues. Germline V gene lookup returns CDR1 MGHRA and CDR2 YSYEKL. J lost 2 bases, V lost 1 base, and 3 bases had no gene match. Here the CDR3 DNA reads TGCGCCAGCAGCCAAGGAAGCGGGGGGGCCACAGATACGCAGTATTTT. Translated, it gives CASSQGSGGATDTQYF.

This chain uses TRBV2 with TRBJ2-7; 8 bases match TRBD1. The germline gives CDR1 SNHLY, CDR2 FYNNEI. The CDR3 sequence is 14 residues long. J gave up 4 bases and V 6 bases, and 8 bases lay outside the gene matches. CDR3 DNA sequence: TGTGCCAGCAGACCACCAGGGGGCGCTTACGAGCAGTACTTC. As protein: CASRPPGGAYEQYF.

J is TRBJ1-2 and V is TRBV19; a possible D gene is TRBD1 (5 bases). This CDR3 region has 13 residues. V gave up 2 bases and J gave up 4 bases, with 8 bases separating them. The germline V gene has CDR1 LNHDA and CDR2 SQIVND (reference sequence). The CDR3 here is CASSIQGGYGYTF. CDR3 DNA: TGTGCCAGTAGTATACAGGGAGGCTATGGCTACACCTTC.

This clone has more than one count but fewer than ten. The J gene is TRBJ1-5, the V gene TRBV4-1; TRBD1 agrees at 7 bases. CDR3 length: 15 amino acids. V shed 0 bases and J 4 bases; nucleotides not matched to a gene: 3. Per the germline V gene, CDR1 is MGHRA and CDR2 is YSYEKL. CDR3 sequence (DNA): TGCGCCAGCAGCCAAGATTTCAGGGGGAATCAGCCCCAGCATTTT. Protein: CASSQDFRGNQPQHF.